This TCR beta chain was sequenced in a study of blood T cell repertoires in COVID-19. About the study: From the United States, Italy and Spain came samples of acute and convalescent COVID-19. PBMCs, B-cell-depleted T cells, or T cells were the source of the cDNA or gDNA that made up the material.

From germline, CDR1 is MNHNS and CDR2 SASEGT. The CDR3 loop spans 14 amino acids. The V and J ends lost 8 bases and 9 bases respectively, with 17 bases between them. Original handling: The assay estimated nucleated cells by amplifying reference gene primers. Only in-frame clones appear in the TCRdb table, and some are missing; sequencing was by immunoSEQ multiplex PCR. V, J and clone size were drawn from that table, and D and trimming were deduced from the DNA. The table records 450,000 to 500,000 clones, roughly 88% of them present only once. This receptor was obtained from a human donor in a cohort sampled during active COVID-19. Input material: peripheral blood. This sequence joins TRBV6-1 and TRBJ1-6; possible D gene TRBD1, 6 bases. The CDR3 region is CASGPHDRLSPLHF. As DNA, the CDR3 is TGTGCCAGCGGACCTCACGACAGGCTTTCACCCCTCCACTTT.